The present T cell receptor beta chain was sequenced within a study of blood T cell repertoires in COVID-19. As handled by the study authors: Nucleated cell number was recorded as an estimate derived from reference gene primer amplification. Only in-frame clones appear in the TCRdb table, and some are missing; sequencing was by immunoSEQ multiplex PCR. V, J and clone size are those of that table, while D and trimming were read from the DNA. The sample carries about 260,000 clones, around 84% recorded once. CDR3 size: 15 residues. Germline CDR1 MDHEN, CDR2 SYDVKM. V shed 3 bases and J shed 0 bases, with 10 bases lying between them. The study drew participants aged about 18 to 90 years from roughly 25 US areas. Cohort allocation depended upon clinical history that participants reported. A single count supports this clone.

The sample comprised PBMCs or T cells enriched from blood (not recorded which). The chain combines TRBV28 with TRBJ2-3; D is unresolved. This receptor was obtained from a man younger than 40 with acute COVID-19. The CDR3 coding sequence is TGTGCCAGCAGTTTCATGGCCGTAAGCACAGATACGCAGTATTTT. Encoded protein: CASSFMAVSTDTQYF.